The T cell receptor (beta chain) described here comes from a study of T cell repertoires in cytomegalovirus infection. Findings and limits, study-wide: Predominance within the ex vivo response was attributable to HLA-C-restricted CMV-specific TCR beta clonotypes. The study identified carriers of CMV plus the relevant HLA from cumulative public TCR beta family frequency.

Each CDR3 protein gets one entry after TCRdb re-called the reads with MiXCR. The table lists about 740,000 distinct CDR3 sequences, about a third of them singletons. CDR3 length: 14 amino acids. Trimming took 2 bases from V and 4 from J, leaving 9 bases between them. About this clonotype itself: Its target is unknown.

The sequence was collected from a human donor in good health (CMV status not recorded). Some clones in this sample may be carry-over from other donors' samples. The sequencing sample was made of PBMCs. V is TRBV12-3 or TRBV12-4 and J is TRBJ1-3; D is possibly TRBD1 (5 bases). The CDR3 spells CASSLQGWGNTIYF. The CDR3 bases are TGTGCCAGCAGTTTACAGGGTTGGGGAAACACCATATATTTT.